These 14 T cell receptor beta chains came from one sample sequenced in a study of CD8 T cells in ankylosing spondylitis. These receptors' antigens are unknown. Regarding the study as a whole: A TCR beta motif of under ten highly homologous variants appeared characteristic of ankylosing spondylitis blood.

TCRdb recomputed calls from the 5' RACE reads with MiXCR, one row per CDR3 protein. The data contain 350,000 or so distinct CDR3 sequences, 7.5% to 9% of them seen just once; the ten biggest clones take up roughly 15%. The sample consisted of blood, either unsorted or a sorted T cell fraction (not recorded which). The receptor set was obtained from a male donor with ankylosing spondylitis.

This clonotype was counted a few times. The gene calls are TRBV3-1 and TRBJ2-7; 12 bases match TRBD1. This CDR3 comprises 17 residues. V shed 1 base, J shed 6 bases, and the junction held 10 bases outside the gene matches. Germline CDR1 LGHDT, CDR2 YNNKEL (reference sequence). The CDR3 sequence is CASSQAPGGTGGSEQYF. The CDR3 nucleotides are TGTGCCAGCAGCCAAGCACCAGGCGGGACAGGGGGCAGCGAGCAGTACTTC.

This clonotype turned up a few times. The rearrangement uses TRBV5-1 and TRBJ2-1, with 7 bases aligning to TRBD1. CDR3 length: 15 residues. Trimming removed 5 bases from V and 0 bases from J; junction bases left unmatched: 5. The germline V gene encodes CDR1 SGHRS and CDR2 YFSETQ. CDR3 DNA: TGCGCCAGCAGTCGGGACAGCTTCTCCTACAATGAGCAGTTCTTC. It is translated as CASSRDSFSYNEQFF.

V and J are TRBV29-1 and TRBJ2-3; D perhaps matches TRBD2 (5 bases). V was clipped by 5 bases and J by 3 bases, with 6 bases between them. The length of the CDR3 is 11 residues. CDR1 is SQVTM, CDR2 ANQGSEA, per germline. CDR3 nucleotide sequence: TGCAGCGTTCGCGGGACAGATACGCAGTATTTT. Encoded protein: CSVRGTDTQYF.

V gene TRBV9 combines with J gene TRBJ2-2, with D possibly being TRBD2 (6 bases). Looked up from germline, CDR1 is SGDLS and CDR2 is YYNGEE. V was trimmed by 0 bases and J by 3 bases, leaving 15 bases between them. This CDR3 contains 17 residues. The CDR3 bases are TGTGCCAGCAGCGTAGCTTTCGGAGGGCGGGACACCGGGGAGCTGTTTTTT. This encodes CASSVAFGGRDTGELFF. Variable domain in full (rest from reference TRBV9 and TRBJ2-2): DSGVTQTPKHLITATGQRVTLRCSPRSGDLSVYWYQQSLDQGLQFLIQYYNGEERAKGNILERFSAQQFPDLHSELNLSSLELGDSALYFCASSVAFGGRDTGELFFGEGSRLTVL.

The chain is built from TRBV7-2 and TRBJ2-5; TRBD2 matches 10 bases. The junction had 9 bases not matched to a gene; V was cut back by 4 bases and J by 4 bases. CDR1 and CDR2 (germline): SGHTA, FQGNSA. The CDR3 runs 16 residues. In DNA, the CDR3 is TGTGCCAGCAGCTCCCCTAGCGGGAGAAGGGGAGAGACCCAGTACTTC. Translating gives CASSSPSGRRGETQYF.

This clonotype was found many times. The gene calls are TRBV29-1 and TRBJ2-5; 8 bases line up with TRBD1. The germline V gene has CDR1 SQVTM and CDR2 ANQGSEA. The CDR3 sequence is 16 residues long. Germline trimming cut 0 bases from V and 3 bases from J; bases unmatched to any gene: 9. CDR3 sequence: CSVEDPGQGGKETQYF. The CDR3 DNA sequence: TGCAGCGTTGAAGACCCCGGACAGGGTGGGAAAGAGACCCAGTACTTC.

V and J are TRBV6-1 and TRBJ2-6, with TRBD2 matching 8 bases. Germline assignment: CDR1 MNHNS and CDR2 SASEGT. This CDR3 contains 15 residues. V dropped 6 bases and J dropped 0; count of bases not matched to a gene: 1. The CDR3 loop reads CASRGLVSGANVLTF. The CDR3 nucleotides read TGTGCCAGCAGGGGACTAGTCTCTGGGGCCAACGTCCTGACTTTC.

The rearrangement links TRBV3-1 to TRBJ1-1, with TRBD1 as a possible D gene (5 bases). The V end lost 7 bases, the J end lost 8 bases, and 14 bases lay between the germline ends. Germline V lookup: CDR1 LGHDT, CDR2 YNNKEL (reference sequence). This CDR3 comprises 12 residues. The CDR3 loop reads CASTAWGLEAFF. The CDR3 coding sequence is TGTGCCAGCACGGCGTGGGGGTTGGAAGCTTTCTTT.

This clonotype has a single count. V gene TRBV27 combines with J gene TRBJ2-2; 9 positions agree with TRBD2. Germline CDR1 is MNHEY and CDR2 is SMNVEV (reference sequence). This CDR3 spans 15 amino acids. V shed 5 bases, J shed 6 bases, and the junction held 7 bases outside the gene matches. In DNA form, the CDR3 reads TGTGCCAGCAGTCCAGCGGGGGGCGTCTCCGGGGAGCTGTTTTTT. This sequence encodes CASSPAGGVSGELFF.

This clonotype was recorded many times. This chain connects TRBV4-2 to TRBJ2-3; D unresolved. V gave up 4 bases and J gave up 1 base, with 15 bases separating them. Germline CDR1 and CDR2: LGHNA and YNFKEQ. This CDR3 comprises 16 residues. This CDR3 reads CASSPGTFRGTDTQYF. CDR3 coding DNA: TGTGCCAGCAGCCCTGGAACTTTCCGGGGCACAGATACGCAGTATTTT.

In its sample, this clonotype was seen many times. The V call is TRBV28, the J call TRBJ2-3; D is uncertain. The germline gives CDR1 MDHEN, CDR2 SYDVKM. This CDR3 has 14 amino acids. Trimming stripped 3 bases from V and 7 bases from J, with 14 bases between. The CDR3 reads CASSFQRAANTQYF. Written as DNA, the CDR3 is TGTGCCAGCAGTTTCCAGCGCGCGGCGAATACGCAGTATTTT.

This clonotype was seen many times. This chain links TRBV28 with TRBJ1-4; D remains ambiguous. Germline CDR1 MDHEN, CDR2 SYDVKM. The CDR3 is 15 amino acids. Trimming stripped 1 base from V and 8 bases from J, with 14 bases between. DNA for the CDR3: TGTGCCAGCAGTTTATATGGCCGGGTGAGGGAAAAACTGTTTTTT. Translation gives CASSLYGRVREKLFF.

In this sample, this clonotype turned up a few times. This chain connects TRBV19 to TRBJ1-3; D ambiguous. V lost 4 bases, J lost 0 bases, and 10 bases lay in between. The CDR3 sequence is 15 residues long. CDR1 LNHDA and CDR2 SQIVND come from the germline V gene (reference sequence). The CDR3 is CASSSDKSSGNTIYF. As DNA, the CDR3 is TGTGCCAGTAGTAGCGACAAAAGCTCTGGAAACACCATATATTTT.

This clonotype was detected only a few times. The chain couples TRBV5-1 to TRBJ2-1; tentatively, D is TRBD2 (5 bases). Germline-derived CDR1 and CDR2 are SGHRS and YFSETQ. The V gene lost 2 bases and the J gene lost 9 bases, with 12 bases spanning the gap. This CDR3 contains 13 residues. The CDR3 region is CASSLTPLAEQFF. The CDR3 nucleotides are TGCGCCAGCAGCTTAACCCCTCTAGCTGAGCAGTTCTTC.